These 19 T cell receptor beta chains originate from one sample sequenced in a study of blood T cell repertoires in COVID-19. Profiling relied on immunoSEQ multiplex PCR, and the TCRdb table lists in-frame clones only, not all of them. The sample yields approximately 250,000 clones, around four fifths seen once. Material: peripheral blood. The receptor set was obtained from a man in his 60s with acute or convalescent COVID-19.

The chain joins TRBV5-8 to TRBJ1-6, with D perhaps TRBD1 (5 bases). The germline gives CDR1 SGHTS, CDR2 YDEGEE. The CDR3 contains 15 residues. Between the trimmed V and J ends, which lost 6 bases and 10 bases, there was a span of 20 bases. The CDR3 protein is CASIRVGGDLSPLHF. The CDR3 DNA follows: TGTGCCAGCATTCGGGTGGGGGGTGATTTGTCACCCCTCCACTTT.

The V call is TRBV6-5, the J call TRBJ2-7, with 7 nucleotides matching TRBD2. CDR1 and CDR2 (germline): MNHEY, SVGAGI. With 6 bases clipped from V and 0 bases from J, the junction kept 5 bases outside the gene matches. This CDR3 is 14 amino acids long. The CDR3 sequence: CASRIAGHSYEQYF. The DNA of the CDR3 is TGTGCCAGCAGGATAGCGGGCCACTCCTACGAGCAGTACTTC.

DNA of the CDR3: TGCGCCAGCAGCTTCGGACAAAGCACCGGGGAGCTGTTTTTT. Translation gives CASSFGQSTGELFF. The J gene is TRBJ2-2, the V gene TRBV5-1; D is perhaps TRBD1 (5 bases). Trimming cost V 2 bases and J 4 bases, with 9 bases left between them. From germline, CDR1 is SGHRS and CDR2 YFSETQ. CDR3 length: 14 amino acids.

V usage is TRBV7-3 and J usage is TRBJ1-6; D may be TRBD1 (6 bases). Germline CDR1 and CDR2: SGHTA and FQGTGA. This CDR3 spans 14 amino acids. V was trimmed by 3 bases and J by 8 bases, leaving 11 bases between them. The CDR3 loop is CASSLSRGDSPLHF. The CDR3 DNA is TGTGCCAGCAGCTTGTCCAGGGGTGATTCACCCCTCCACTTT.

This rearrangement joins TRBV9 to TRBJ2-7; 13 nucleotides match TRBD2. The CDR3 is 15 residues long. CDR1 and CDR2 (germline): SGDLS, YYNGEE. With V trimmed by 3 bases and J by 5 bases, 5 bases remained unmatched. The CDR3 region has the DNA TGTGCCAGCAGCGCCGGACTAGCGGGAGTCGACGAGCAGTACTTC. Translation: CASSAGLAGVDEQYF.

This clone was seen once. The J gene is TRBJ2-3, the V gene TRBV3-1 (or the pseudogene TRBV3-2), with a tentative D call TRBD1 (5 bases). Trimming left V 5 bases short and J 3 bases short, with 9 bases between. Germline assignment: CDR1 LGHDT and CDR2 YNNKEL (reference sequence). There are 13 residues in the CDR3. The CDR3 DNA reads TGTGCCAGCAGCTTCCGACAGACAGATACGCAGTATTTT. The encoded protein is CASSFRQTDTQYF.

The chain combines TRBV19 with TRBJ1-2; 8 bases align to TRBD1. This CDR3 is built from 13 residues. Germline V gives CDR1 LNHDA, CDR2 SQIVND (reference sequence). After removal of 5 bases from V and 6 bases from J, the junction contained 5 bases not matched to a gene. The CDR3 sequence: CASSPGGGNGYTF. CDR3 DNA sequence: TGTGCCAGTAGTCCAGGGGGCGGAAATGGCTACACCTTC.

The J gene is TRBJ2-5, the V gene TRBV5-8; 7 bases match TRBD1. The CDR3 runs 16 residues. CDR1 is SGHTS and CDR2 is YDEGEE in the germline V gene. The ends lost 0 bases at V and 3 bases at J; junction bases unmatched: 8. This chain's CDR3 is CASSLGRGIHEETQYF. CDR3 sequence (DNA): TGTGCCAGCAGCTTGGGCAGGGGGATCCATGAAGAGACCCAGTACTTC.

This chain uses TRBV6-1 with TRBJ2-5, with 9 bases aligning to TRBD2. The length of the CDR3 is 15 residues. V was clipped by 3 bases and J by 7 bases; unmatched bases: 9. Per germline, CDR1 MNHNS and CDR2 SASEGT. For the CDR3, the DNA is TGTGCCAGCAGTGAGCCCGGGACTAGCACGGTGACCCAGTACTTC. Translated: CASSEPGTSTVTQYF.

The rearrangement joins TRBV9 to TRBJ1-1, with D uncertain. The CDR3 has 12 residues. The V end lost 3 bases, the J end lost 6 bases, and 9 bases lay between the germline ends. Germline V gene sequence: CDR1 SGDLS, CDR2 YYNGEE. The chain's CDR3 is CASSGLHAEAFF. The CDR3 DNA reads TGTGCCAGCAGCGGACTCCACGCTGAAGCTTTCTTT. Using reference TRBV9 and TRBJ1-1 for the parts outside the CDR3, the full variable domain is DSGVTQTPKHLITATGQRVTLRCSPRSGDLSVYWYQQSLDQGLQFLIQYYNGEERAKGNILERFSAQQFPDLHSELNLSSLELGDSALYFCASSGLHAEAFFGQGTRLTVV.

The V call is TRBV2, the J call TRBJ2-5, with TRBD1 matching 8 bases. This CDR3 comprises 13 residues. Looked up from germline, CDR1 is SNHLY and CDR2 is FYNNEI. Unmatched junction bases numbered 6, after V lost 8 bases and J lost 4 bases. CDR3 amino acids: CASGGQGGETQYF. The CDR3 DNA follows: TGTGCCAGCGGAGGACAGGGAGGAGAGACCCAGTACTTC.

This chain joins TRBV9 and TRBJ1-6, with TRBD1 matching over 7 bases. Per germline, CDR1 SGDLS and CDR2 YYNGEE. Trimming took 3 bases from V and 7 from J; bases not matched to a gene: 7. The CDR3 consists of 15 residues. DNA for the CDR3: TGTGCCAGCAGCGGATCGGGACAGTACAATTCACCCCTCCACTTT. This codes for CASSGSGQYNSPLHF.

This clone has more than one count but fewer than ten. The chain joins TRBV7-9 to TRBJ1-3; D is unclear. Germline lookup yields CDR1 SEHNR and CDR2 FQNEAQ (reference sequence). The CDR3 sequence is 13 residues long. V lost 5 bases and J 4 bases, leaving 9 bases between the germline ends. The CDR3: CASSHRRGNTIYF. DNA of the CDR3: TGTGCCAGCAGCCACCGTAGAGGAAACACCATATATTTT.

The chain uses TRBV12-5 and TRBJ2-5; the match to TRBD2 covers 14 bases. V was pared by 3 bases and J by 9 bases, with 12 bases of the junction left unmatched. The germline V gene encodes CDR1 LGHNT and CDR2 FRNRAP. CDR3 length equals 17 residues. The CDR3 reads CASGLPNRLAGGSAQYF. Here the CDR3 DNA reads TGTGCTAGTGGTTTACCAAACCGACTAGCGGGGGGGTCGGCCCAGTACTTC.

This clone appeared a single time. This chain connects TRBV27 to TRBJ2-7; TRBD2 aligns across 10 bases. CDR1 and CDR2 from the germline V gene are MNHEY and SMNVEV (reference sequence). The ends lost 6 bases at V and 4 bases at J; junction bases unmatched: 0. This CDR3 region has 12 residues. CDR3: CASRAGGYEQYF. As DNA, the CDR3 is TGTGCCAGCAGAGCGGGAGGGTACGAGCAGTACTTC.

V usage is TRBV9 and J usage is TRBJ2-7; 7 bases match TRBD1. The CDR3 contains 16 residues. Trimming cost V 3 bases and J 4 bases; bases outside gene matches: 13. Germline assignment: CDR1 SGDLS and CDR2 YYNGEE. CDR3 loop: CASSEGVRQGRYEQYF. CDR3 nucleotide sequence: TGTGCCAGCAGCGAGGGAGTTAGACAGGGAAGGTACGAGCAGTACTTC.

This clone was picked up one time. V usage is TRBV4-1 and J usage is TRBJ2-1; possibly TRBD1 for D (6 bases). From germline, CDR1 is MGHRA and CDR2 YSYEKL. CDR3 length: 16 residues. Trimming removed 0 bases at V and 3 bases at J, with 12 bases between. DNA for the CDR3: TGCGCCAGCAGCCAAGATCCCGGACAGAGCTACAATGAGCAGTTCTTC. The encoded protein is CASSQDPGQSYNEQFF.

The rearrangement joins TRBV7-2 to TRBJ1-2, with 7 nucleotides matching TRBD1. Germline assignment: CDR1 SGHTA and CDR2 FQGNSA. The CDR3 runs 13 residues. The junction had 5 bases not matched to a gene; V was cut back by 5 bases and J by 5 bases. The CDR3 coding sequence is TGTGCCAGCAGCCCCGGGACAGTTTATGGCTACACCTTC. This codes for CASSPGTVYGYTF.

The V gene is TRBV12-3 or TRBV12-4, the J gene TRBJ2-7, with 8 bases lining up with TRBD2. J gave up 5 bases and V 8 bases, and 5 bases lay outside the gene matches. This CDR3 has 12 amino acids. CDR3 sequence: CASGQRENEQYF. Here the CDR3 DNA reads TGTGCCAGCGGGCAGCGGGAGAACGAGCAGTACTTC.